The 14 T cell receptor beta chains below all came from one sample that was sequenced in a study of OX40 agonist ivuxolimab in advanced cancers. Profiled with immunoSEQ multiplex PCR; TCRdb holds only in-frame clones, not every one. The sample lists tens of thousands of clones, roughly 90% occurring once. The sequenced sample was CD4+ or CD8+ T cells sorted from blood, obtained in a trial of the OX40 agonist ivuxolimab. All receptors come from an adult with an advanced solid tumor such as melanoma, head and neck, liver or kidney cancer.

The rearrangement links TRBV6-5 to TRBJ2-6; perhaps TRBD1 as D (6 bases). This CDR3 comprises 15 residues. V lost 5 bases, J lost 1 base, and 9 bases lay in between. CDR1 MNHEY and CDR2 SVGAGI come from the germline V gene. The CDR3 reads CASSLTGSGANVLTF. CDR3 bases: TGTGCCAGCAGTCTTACAGGGTCTGGGGCCAACGTCCTGACTTTC.

The chain couples TRBV10-1 to TRBJ2-2, with 12 bases lining up with TRBD2. V trimming: 5 bases; J trimming: 3 bases; junction bases outside the gene matches: 7. The length of the CDR3 is 17 residues. Germline V gene data show CDR1 as WNHNN and CDR2 as SYGVQD (reference sequence). CDR3 nucleotides: TGCGCCAGCAGTCCCGGGACTAGCGGGCTCTACACCGGGGAGCTGTTTTTT. It specifies CASSPGTSGLYTGELFF.

This chain's CDR3 is CASSLLAGQGVGDIEAFF. The DNA for the CDR3 is TGTGCCAGCAGCTTATTGGCGGGACAGGGGGTCGGAGATATAGAAGCTTTCTTT. The chain links TRBV11-2 to TRBJ1-1; 11 nucleotides line up with TRBD1. J was trimmed by 8 bases and V by 2 bases; bases with no gene match: 16. CDR1 is SGHAT, CDR2 FQNNGV, per germline. This CDR3 has 18 amino acids.

This clone is medium-sized within its sample. This chain uses TRBV15 with TRBJ2-1; 10 nucleotides align to TRBD1. This CDR3 is 15 amino acids long. Germline CDR1 and CDR2: LNHNV and YYDKDF (reference sequence). The trim removed 6 bases at V and 4 bases at J, leaving 6 bases unmatched. The CDR3 DNA follows: TGTGCCACCAGGCGACAGGGGGCTTTTTACAATGAGCAGTTCTTC. Its protein is CATRRQGAFYNEQFF.

A remark on this clone: Other nucleotide sequences in the sample specify the same CDR3. V is TRBV6-5 and J is TRBJ1-2, with D unresolved. V was pared by 6 bases and J by 4 bases, with 9 bases between. This CDR3 comprises 12 residues. Per germline, CDR1 MNHEY and CDR2 SVGAGI. CDR3 DNA: TGTGCCAGCAGGTCGGGCAGCTATGGCTACACCTTC. Its protein is CASRSGSYGYTF.

CDR3 amino acids: CASSLTGTSGYEQYF. The CDR3 DNA reads TGTGCCAGCAGCTTAACCGGGACTAGCGGCTACGAGCAGTACTTC. The genes are TRBV7-8 and TRBJ2-7; the match to TRBD2 covers 11 bases. The V segment lost 2 bases and the J segment 3 bases; nucleotides outside the gene matches: 3. CDR1 and CDR2 (germline): SGHVS, FQNEAQ. The CDR3 sequence is 15 residues long. The whole variable domain, remainder taken from reference TRBV7-8 and TRBJ2-7, is GAGVSQSPRYKVAKRGQDVALRCDPISGHVSLFWYQQALGQGPEFLTYFQNEAQLDKSGLPSDRFFAERPEGSVSTLKIQRTQQEDSAVYLCASSLTGTSGYEQYFGPGTRLTVT.

The rearrangement joins TRBV29-1 to TRBJ1-2, with TRBD1 matching over 9 bases. Germline lookup yields CDR1 SQVTM and CDR2 ANQGSEA. The V and J ends lost 3 bases and 8 bases, in that order; junction bases with no gene match: 7. This CDR3 comprises 13 residues. For the CDR3, the DNA is TGCAGCGTTGATCCGGGACAGGGAAAGGGCTACACCTTC. Its translation is CSVDPGQGKGYTF.

V usage is TRBV27 and J usage is TRBJ2-1; 13 bases align to TRBD2. The CDR3 consists of 14 residues. Trimming cost V 8 bases and J 5 bases; bases outside gene matches: 3. Germline-derived CDR1 and CDR2 are MNHEY and SMNVEV (reference sequence). Here the CDR3 reads CASRLAGGNNEQFF. In DNA, the CDR3 is TGTGCCAGCCGACTAGCGGGAGGCAACAATGAGCAGTTCTTC.

The rearrangement joins TRBV27 to TRBJ1-2; the match to TRBD1 covers 9 bases. CDR3 length: 16 amino acids. Germline CDR1 reads MNHEY; CDR2 reads SMNVEV (reference sequence). V gave up 4 bases and J gave up 3 bases; unmatched junction bases: 9. The CDR3 sequence is CASSSDRDRVDYGYTF. The CDR3, as DNA: TGTGCCAGCAGTTCGGACCGGGACAGGGTGGACTATGGCTACACCTTC.

This chain joins TRBV2 and TRBJ2-1; TRBD2 agrees at 11 bases. Germline loops: CDR1 SNHLY, CDR2 FYNNEI. The CDR3 is 15 amino acids. The trim removed 6 bases at V and 6 bases at J, leaving 7 bases unmatched. The CDR3 here is CASRVSGGAANEQFF. DNA for the CDR3: TGTGCCAGCAGAGTTAGCGGGGGGGCCGCCAATGAGCAGTTCTTC. Using reference TRBV2 and TRBJ2-1 for the parts outside the CDR3, the full variable domain is EPEVTQTPSHQVTQMGQEVILRCVPISNHLYFYWYRQILGQKVEFLVSFYNNEISEKSEIFDDQFSVERPDGSNFTLKIRSTKLEDSAMYFCASRVSGGAANEQFFGPGTRLTVL.

CDR3 sequence (DNA): TGTGCCAGCAGCTTAGCCCCAGTTCAGCCCCAGCATTTT. As protein: CASSLAPVQPQHF. This chain links TRBV7-8 with TRBJ1-5, with D unresolved. The CDR3 is 13 residues long. Germline CDR1 reads SGHVS; CDR2 reads FQNEAQ. V gave up 0 bases and J gave up 6 bases, with 6 bases separating them.

The chain carries TRBV7-3 and TRBJ2-5, with 10 bases matching TRBD2. V was pared by 4 bases and J by 5 bases, with 7 bases of the junction left unmatched. The CDR3 contains 15 residues. The germline CDR1 and CDR2 sequences are SGHTA and FQGTGA. The CDR3 here is CASSSLAGVRETQYF. In nucleotides, the CDR3 is TGTGCCAGCAGCTCCCTAGCGGGAGTTAGGGAGACCCAGTACTTC.

The CDR3 DNA follows: TGTGCCACCAGCCGGGGCAGTCTCAATCAGCCCCAGCATTTT. This gives the protein CATSRGSLNQPQHF. V usage is TRBV15 and J usage is TRBJ1-5; TRBD1 might be the D (5 bases). V was shortened by 5 bases and J by 3 bases, with 11 bases between the two germline ends. Germline-derived CDR1 and CDR2 are LNHNV and YYDKDF (reference sequence). The CDR3 spans 14 residues.

V gene TRBV5-6 combines with J gene TRBJ2-5; possibly TRBD2 for D (6 bases). The CDR3 is made up of 13 amino acids. Trimming removed 2 bases at V and 12 bases at J, with 17 bases between. Germline CDR1 is SGHDT and CDR2 is YYEEEE. CDR3 nucleotides: TGTGCCAGCAGCTTTTTTGGCGGGATACCGGAGTACTTC. This translates into CASSFFGGIPEYF.